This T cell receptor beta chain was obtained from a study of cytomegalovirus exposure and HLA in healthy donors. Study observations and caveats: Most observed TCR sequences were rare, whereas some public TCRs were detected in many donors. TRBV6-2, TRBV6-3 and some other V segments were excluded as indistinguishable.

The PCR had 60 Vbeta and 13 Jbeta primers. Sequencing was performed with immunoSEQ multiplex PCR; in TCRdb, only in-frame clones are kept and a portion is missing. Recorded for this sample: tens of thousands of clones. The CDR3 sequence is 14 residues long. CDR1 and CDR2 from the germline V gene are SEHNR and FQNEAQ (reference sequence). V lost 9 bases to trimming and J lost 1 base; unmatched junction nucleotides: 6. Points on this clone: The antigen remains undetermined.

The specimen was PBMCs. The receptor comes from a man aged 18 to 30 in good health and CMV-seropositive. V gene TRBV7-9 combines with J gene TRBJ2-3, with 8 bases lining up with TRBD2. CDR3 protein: CASPGGPGTDTQYF. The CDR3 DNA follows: TGTGCCAGTCCGGGAGGGCCAGGCACAGATACGCAGTATTTT.